This T cell receptor (beta chain) was captured in a study of neurological immune-mediated disorders (dated by TCRdb to between 2018 and 2021). Background on the whole study: The study compared peripheral blood TCR-beta repertoires of HTLV-I-associated myelopathy (HAM/TSP) patients, multiple sclerosis patients and healthy controls using UMI-based sequencing. The roughly 110 TCR-beta libraries covered PBMC samples along with longitudinal samples, technical triplicates, and paired sorted CD4+ and CD8+ T-cell subsets. Longitudinal HAM/TSP donors and healthy donors each had 3 time-points at intervals of roughly 3-45 months. The cohort was made up of 68 subjects, consisting of roughly 15 HAM/TSP patients, 34 multiple sclerosis patients and around 20 healthy controls.

The time point label for this specimen denotes: longitudinal time-point 2. For the unsorted PBMC libraries, 2 million PBMCs were stored in RNAlater at -80 degrees C until RNA extraction and were used to generate the libraries. Peripheral blood was subjected to Ficoll-Hypaque density gradient centrifugation to isolate PBMCs, which were then cryopreserved in liquid nitrogen. Summary of the overall study and its limitations: TCR clonal expansion was highest in HAM/TSP patients and lowest in MS patients, with MS patients falling below even healthy controls. Across subjects, expanded clones never shared an identical CDR3 amino acid sequence, which suggests that the TCR-beta repertoires in every group were private.

This clonotype appeared many times. Its specific antigen is unknown. Base qualities are not at hand, and no much larger clone is one base apart. The germline V gene provides CDR1 SGDLS and CDR2 YYNGEE. Trimming costs V 4 bases and J 4 bases, and their ends lie 9 bases apart. Spanning cysteine to phenylalanine, the CDR3 consists of 12 amino acids. Just the 36-base CDR3 DNA is kept, in frame starting at base 1. cDNA was synthesized by template-switch 5'RACE using a primer with a 10-nucleotide random unique molecular identifier that tagged each TCR transcript. Every sequencing run covered 15-18 subjects and yielded more than 170 million TCR-beta sequences. The RNeasy kit was used to extract total RNA. TCR-beta VDJ regions were amplified with primers for the TCR constant region and the 5'RACE anchor, using the KAPA Real-time Library Amplification kit. Sample indexes and Illumina adaptors were added in a first PCR, and a second PCR then increased library yield. After purification with Ampure beads, the TCR product of roughly 650 bp was size-selected on a 2% E-gel SizeSelection system. Before pooling, library quality was checked on a Bioanalyzer, concentration was measured with Qubit, and libraries were quantified with the Kapa Library Quantification kit. Paired-end 2 x 150 bp sequencing of the libraries was performed on an Illumina HiSeq 2500. To increase sequence diversity, roughly 24-31% phiX was spiked into each library pool. As for the original processing: Quality-filtered reads were processed with the UMI-based MiGEC pipeline, which removed over 80% of raw TCR sequences during error correction. VDJ genes were aligned to IMGT germline references, and clonotypes were defined by unique CDR3 amino acid sequence plus V-J genes. Clonal expansion, Shannon diversity and CDR3 relatedness (CalcPairwiseDistances, ClusterSamples) were evaluated with VDJtools, and phylogenetic trees were built with CLCbio workbench. A clone was classed as expanded if it had 8 or more unique UMIs, a cutoff based on coefficient-of-variation modelling across technical triplicates. TCRdb cleaned the public reads at Q25 with fastp, built clones with MiXCR and kept in-frame beta chains. Each CDR3 protein appears once, grouped with its most common genes and DNA. These V and J calls derive from TCRdb rather than the authors' analysis. The sample table records 70,000 to 95,000 distinct CDR3 sequences; less than 15% of these occur just once. The ten largest account for around 5.3% of the sample.

Material for sequencing was PBMCs. This TCR came from a female donor with HTLV-1-associated myelopathy (HAM/TSP). The chain joins TRBV9 to TRBJ2-7, with the D gene not clear enough to name. The nucleotide sequence is TGTGCCAGCAGCTCTGTTCCATACGAGCAGTACTTC. This is translated as CASSSVPYEQYF.